This T cell receptor (beta chain) appears in the sequencing data of a study of T cell responses to AZD1222 COVID-19 vaccine (dated by TCRdb to the early 2020s). Regarding the study in general: Because spike-specific TCR depth and breadth did not differ between the two schedules, AZD1222 recipients who got a second dose at roughly 4 weeks were pooled with those who got a second dose at roughly 12 weeks. TCR sequencing was performed for approximately 240 trial participants, of whom about 200 were given two doses of AZD1222 and approximately 25 were given two doses of MenACWY control vaccine. Trial participants were enrolled by age into 18-55, 56-69 and 70-plus year subgroups, with 148, 28 and 57 TCR-sequenced participants respectively.

The intended sense of this specimen's time point label: baseline before first vaccination. The vaccinee samples were drawn from two UK trials, COV001 and COV002, one of which was a single-blind randomized controlled phase 2/3 trial testing AZD1222 (ChAdOx1 nCoV-19) in healthy adults. Trial participant PBMC samples were collected at day 0 and day 28 after the second dose for TCRbeta chain sequencing. The count of this clone is one. It has no known antigen specificity. Base qualities were left out, and no much larger clone turns up one base away. The CDR3 regions of human TCRbeta chains were subjected to immunosequencing. Turning to the authors' computational methods: Repertoire TCRs were checked for matches against a reference library of SARS-CoV-2-specific TCRs that had been generated using the MIRA antigen-specificity platform. Breadth meant the fraction of unique TCRs that were SARS-CoV-2-associated, whereas depth meant the fraction of total T cells that were SARS-CoV-2-associated. Using the MIRA data, each spike-specific TCR was assigned both to the spike region to which the TCR was reactive and to a CD4 or CD8 class. Log10-transformed breadth and depth values were compared by one-way ANOVA with Sidak's multiple comparisons tests. TCRdb limited this immuneACCESS table to in-frame rearrangements with V and J called. A share of clones is missing; checked studies link under half to unresolved V genes, and the rest is unexplained. V and J calls and clone size follow that table, whereas D and trimming were derived from the DNA. The sample has 150,000 to 200,000 clones on record, less than 90% of them singletons. Clones ranked in the top ten supply about 1.5% of the sample.

Study-wide conclusions, independent of this receptor: Vaccine-associated CD4 TCRs spanned the whole spike protein, with dominant responses in regions 160-218 and 743-854. Because no samples from the day 14 peak response were available, repertoires could be characterized only after the peak T cell response. The 56-69-year group was small, and its depth increase did not reach significance, likely because of low power. Spike-specific TCR breadth and depth rose significantly after two AZD1222 doses compared with day 0 and with MenACWY recipients. Nearly half of unique spike-specific TCRs reportedly recognized epitopes outside regions mutated in the B.1.351 and B.1.1.7 variants. Conclusions about previously exposed vaccinees were limited because only 5 or 6 AZD1222 recipients were SARS-CoV-2 seropositive at baseline. Participants were mostly white British, with more females than males. The authors suggested clonal diversity may have been underestimated.

CDR1 is given as MNHEY and CDR2 as SVGAGI, both from the germline V gene. From the cysteine up to the phenylalanine, the CDR3 has a length of 14 residues. Only the CDR3 region is kept as DNA, spanning 42 bases read in frame from base 1. V drops 5 bases and J drops 4 bases, leaving 12 bases in between. Recombination linked TRBV6-5 to TRBJ1-5; 6 matching bases give a weak D call of TRBD1. The receptor was isolated from an adult in good health. Here the sequenced sample was peripheral blood, taken on day 0 of AZD1222 vaccination. In nucleotide form, the sequence is TGTGCCAGCAGTCCGCGGGACATTAATCAGCCCCAGCATTTT. This is translated as CASSPRDINQPQHF.